The 22 T cell receptor beta chains reported below all come from one sample, sequenced in a study of blood T cells in healthy people across ages. For the second PCR, which ran for about 6 to 11 cycles, a sample-barcoded 5' primer and a J-beta primer mix were used. Each CDR3 protein gets one entry after TCRdb re-called the 5' RACE reads with MiXCR. This table has 850,000 to 950,000 distinct CDR3 sequences, roughly 26% appearing once. The specimen was blood. Every receptor here comes from a woman aged 80 or over in good health.

This clonotype was found many times. V and J are TRBV6-2 or TRBV6-3 and TRBJ1-2; possibly TRBD1 for D (5 bases). V was shortened by 7 bases and J by 10 bases, with 37 bases between the two germline ends. Per germline, CDR1 MNHEY and CDR2 SVGEGT. The CDR3 runs to 19 residues. For the CDR3, the DNA is TGTGCCAGCACCAAAGACCTAGCCTCCGGGACTTTGAATCTATGGGACTACACCTTC. Translation: CASTKDLASGTLNLWDYTF.

Here the CDR3 DNA reads TGCGCCAGCAGCGGCACGGGACAGGGATACAATGAGCAGTTCTTC. Translated, it gives CASSGTGQGYNEQFF. This chain connects TRBV5-1 to TRBJ2-1; 9 bases match TRBD1. Germline V lookup: CDR1 SGHRS, CDR2 YFSETQ. The length of the CDR3 is 15 residues. J lost 4 bases, V lost 4 bases, and 6 bases had no gene match.

This clonotype was picked up many times. The chain employs TRBV9 and TRBJ2-5; 9 bases agree with TRBD2. Germline trimming cut 0 bases from V and 5 bases from J; bases unmatched to any gene: 8. CDR1 is SGDLS and CDR2 is YYNGEE in the germline V gene. This CDR3 region has 16 residues. Written as DNA, the CDR3 is TGTGCCAGCAGCGTAGAGGACAGCGGGGGGCAGGAGACCCAGTACTTC. Encoded protein: CASSVEDSGGQETQYF.

This chain links TRBV6-1 with TRBJ1-5; TRBD1 agrees at 9 bases. The V gene end was trimmed by 8 bases and the J gene end by 7 bases; junction bases not matched to a gene: 21. This CDR3 has 18 residues. The germline V gene encodes CDR1 MNHNS and CDR2 SASEGT. The CDR3 protein is CASPKSPVGQGSRQPQHF. In nucleotides, the CDR3 is TGTGCCAGCCCTAAATCCCCAGTGGGACAGGGTTCGAGGCAGCCCCAGCATTTT.

This clonotype showed up many times. This chain links TRBV20-1 with TRBJ2-4; 8 positions match TRBD1. This CDR3 spans 14 amino acids. Trimming took 6 bases from V and 3 from J; bases not matched to a gene: 7. Germline-derived CDR1 and CDR2 are DFQATT and SNEGSKA (reference sequence). CDR3 coding DNA: TGCAGTGCACAGACAGGGGAAGGCAAAAACATTCAGTACTTC. Its translation: CSAQTGEGKNIQYF.

V gene TRBV11-3 combines with J gene TRBJ2-1; D is perhaps TRBD2 (5 bases). The germline gives CDR1 SGHNT, CDR2 YENEEA. There are 15 residues in the CDR3. V lost 3 bases to trimming and J lost 2 bases, with 11 bases between them. CDR3 nucleotides: TGTGCCAGCAGCTTGGCGATCGGGGCCTACAATGAGCAGTTCTTC. This translates into CASSLAIGAYNEQFF.

The chain uses TRBV9 and TRBJ2-6; 8 positions agree with TRBD1. Germline CDR1 reads SGDLS; CDR2 reads YYNGEE. This CDR3 has 17 amino acids. V lost 0 bases, J lost 6 bases, and 8 bases stayed unmatched. CDR3 region: CASSVGQGAREANVLTF. The CDR3 DNA follows: TGTGCCAGCAGCGTAGGGCAGGGGGCGCGGGAGGCCAACGTCCTGACTTTC.

This clonotype was picked up a small number of times. The CDR3 reads CASSPETGTGPDTQYF. The CDR3 DNA reads TGTGCCAGCAGCCCTGAAACCGGGACAGGGCCAGATACGCAGTATTTT. The chain couples TRBV7-9 to TRBJ2-3, with 9 bases identical to TRBD1. Germline CDR1 and CDR2: SEHNR and FQNEAQ (reference sequence). The CDR3 contains 16 residues. With 5 bases clipped from V and 4 bases from J, the junction kept 10 bases outside the gene matches.

Notes on this clonotype: The junction departs from the called germline gene at one end, perhaps through a read error. The rearrangement joins TRBV7-2 to TRBJ2-3; 7 bases fit TRBD1. The CDR3 has 14 amino acids. Germline lookup yields CDR1 SGHTA and CDR2 FQGNSA. The CDR3 nucleotides are TGTGCCAGCAGGGACAGGAGGCCCACAGACACGCGGTATTTT. Translation gives CASRDRRPTDTRYF.

This clonotype was counted a few times. The J gene is TRBJ2-3, the V gene TRBV7-2; TRBD2 agrees at 9 bases. Germline V gene data show CDR1 as SGHTA and CDR2 as FQGNSA. V lost 3 bases to trimming and J lost 6 bases; unmatched junction nucleotides: 10. The CDR3 spans 16 residues. For the CDR3, the DNA is TGTGCCAGCAGCTTCCGAGCGGGGGGTGGCGGGGATACGCAGTATTTT. As protein: CASSFRAGGGGDTQYF.

Many counts were recorded for this clonotype. This chain joins TRBV29-1 and TRBJ2-5, with 12 bases matching TRBD1. This CDR3 is 15 amino acids long. The germline gives CDR1 SQVTM, CDR2 ANQGSEA. Trimming cost V 6 bases and J 5 bases; bases outside gene matches: 10. The CDR3 DNA sequence: TGCAGCGTGACGACCGGGACAGGGGGCCGGGAGACCCAGTACTTC. Translating it yields CSVTTGTGGRETQYF.

This clonotype was seen repeatedly, ten times or more. A much larger clone sits a single nucleotide away, making a read error possible. The chain uses TRBV11-2 and TRBJ2-5; D is ambiguous. The CDR3 extends over 13 amino acids. Germline V gene lookup returns CDR1 SGHAT and CDR2 FQNNGV. V was trimmed by 2 bases and J by 11 bases, leaving 15 bases between them. The CDR3 spells CASSLFWRNEQYF. In nucleotides, the CDR3 is TGTGCCAGCAGCTTATTTTGGCGAAATGAGCAGTACTTC.

In this sample, this clonotype turned up many times. This chain links TRBV12-3 or TRBV12-4 with TRBJ2-5; 7 positions agree with TRBD1. V trimming: 5 bases; J trimming: 2 bases; junction bases outside the gene matches: 8. CDR3 length: 15 amino acids. The CDR3 bases are TGTGCCAGCAGTCGACAGGGACCGAGACAAGAGACCCAGTACTTC. Protein product: CASSRQGPRQETQYF.

This clonotype was counted at least ten times. The chain is built from TRBV6-5 and TRBJ2-3; D is unclear. The germline gives CDR1 MNHEY, CDR2 SVGAGI. The ends were cut back, 5 bases at V and 5 bases at J, with 14 bases in the middle. This CDR3 spans 14 amino acids. The CDR3 loop reads CASSRSFGLDTQYF. As DNA, the CDR3 is TGTGCCAGCAGTCGGAGTTTCGGTTTAGATACGCAGTATTTT.

J is TRBJ2-1 and V is TRBV7-9; TRBD2 aligns across 7 bases. CDR3 size: 13 residues. Trimming cost V 4 bases and J 9 bases; bases outside gene matches: 6. Germline V gene lookup returns CDR1 SEHNR and CDR2 FQNEAQ (reference sequence). The CDR3 spells CASSWGGGGEQFF. The CDR3 nucleotides read TGTGCCAGCAGCTGGGGGGGTGGGGGTGAGCAGTTCTTC. The whole variable domain, filled in from reference TRBV7-9 and TRBJ2-1, reads DTGVSQNPRHKITKRGQNVTFRCDPISEHNRLYWYRQTLGQGPEFLTYFQNEAQLEKSRLLSDRFSAERPKGSFSTLEIQRTEQGDSAMYLCASSWGGGGEQFFGPGTRLTVL.

This clonotype was seen many times. The chain uses TRBV6-2 or TRBV6-3 and TRBJ2-1, with D tentatively TRBD1 (6 bases). V dropped 6 bases and J dropped 8 bases, with 17 bases sitting between them. This CDR3 region has 14 residues. Germline CDR1 is MNHEY and CDR2 is SVGEGT. In nucleotides, the CDR3 is TGTGCCAGCAGGCGTACAGGGCGTTCCGATGAGCAGTTCTTC. Translation gives CASRRTGRSDEQFF.

A note on this clonotype: With a much larger clone just one base away, this may be a read error. This chain joins TRBV29-1 and TRBJ2-1, with a tentative D call TRBD2 (6 bases). The germline V and J ends were trimmed by 2 bases and 2 bases, with 16 bases remaining between them. Germline V gene sequence: CDR1 SQVTM, CDR2 ANQGSEA. The CDR3 has 16 residues. CDR3 DNA: TGCAGCGTTGAAAAGGGTTGGGGGAGGACCTACAATGAGCAGTTCTTC. This codes for CSVEKGWGRTYNEQFF.

This clonotype has at least ten counts. V and J are TRBV12-3 or TRBV12-4 and TRBJ2-1; TRBD2 aligns across 9 bases. This CDR3 comprises 15 residues. Trimming at V came to 5 bases and at J to 3 bases, leaving 5 bases not matched to a gene. CDR3 DNA sequence: TGTGCCAGCAGTCTTAGCGGGAGACTCTACAATGAGCAGTTCTTC. This translates into CASSLSGRLYNEQFF.

There are many counts of this clonotype. The J gene is TRBJ1-4, the V gene TRBV20-1; D is possibly TRBD1 (6 bases). The germline CDR1 and CDR2 sequences are DFQATT and SNEGSKA (reference sequence). The germline V and J ends were trimmed by 6 bases and 3 bases, with 17 bases remaining between them. The CDR3 contains 15 residues. CDR3 coding DNA: TGCAGTGCAAAGAGCCCAACAGGGTCTAATGAAAAACTGTTTTTT. This gives the protein CSAKSPTGSNEKLFF.

This clonotype occurred a few times. The chain is built from TRBV20-1 and TRBJ2-3; 8 nucleotides align to TRBD2. The V and J ends lost 0 bases and 3 bases, in that order; junction bases with no gene match: 11. CDR1 and CDR2 from the germline V gene are DFQATT and SNEGSKA (reference sequence). The CDR3 has 17 residues. CDR3 DNA sequence: TGCAGTGCTAGAGATGGGGGGGGCGGGGGGAGGACAGATACGCAGTATTTT. Its protein product is CSARDGGGGGRTDTQYF.

The chain combines TRBV5-1 with TRBJ2-7, with unresolved D. The CDR3 contains 13 residues. V lost 3 bases and J lost 0, with 7 bases in between. In germline, CDR1 is SGHRS, CDR2 YFSETQ. This CDR3 is CASSSDNSYEQYF. Here the CDR3 DNA reads TGCGCCAGCAGCTCCGACAACTCCTACGAGCAGTACTTC.

This clonotype was seen at least ten times. V is TRBV12-3 or TRBV12-4 and J is TRBJ1-6; 7 bases agree with TRBD1. CDR3 length: 12 residues. With V trimmed by 5 bases and J by 13 bases, 5 bases remained unmatched. CDR3: CASSPGQPPLHF. The CDR3 nucleotides are TGTGCCAGCAGTCCGGGACAGCCTCCCCTCCACTTT.